The rows below give T cell receptor beta chains drawn from one sample of a study of PD-1 blockade in classical Hodgkin lymphoma. Method: immunoSEQ multiplex PCR; TCRdb's copy keeps in-frame clones and lacks some. This sample yields some 22,000 clones, of which approximately 68% are seen a single time; over 0.95% belongs to the top ten. This material consisted of CD4+ T cells from blood, taken before the fourth cycle of nivolumab. These receptor sequences come from a human donor with classical Hodgkin lymphoma. Each CDR3 is given with its conserved first and last residue. The D gene is left open where the match is weak. Where a row states a size, it is once, few, many or the class of an expanded clone; other rows omit it.

clone_size d_call j_call v_call cdr3_aa cdr3_nt
NA NA TRBJ2-1 TRBV28 CASTTWGVAVSDEQFF TGTGCCAGCACCACTTGGGGGGTAGCAGTCTCTGATGAGCAGTTCTTC
NA TRBD1 TRBJ1-2 TRBV7-9 CASSRDRVVFYGYTF TGTGCCAGCAGCCGGGACAGGGTCGTATTTTATGGCTACACCTTC
few NA TRBJ1-5 TRBV6-1 CATTDRNSNQPQHF TGTGCCACCACGGACAGAAATAGCAATCAGCCCCAGCATTTT
once TRBD2 TRBJ2-3 TRBV30 CAWSKAGGFGTDTQYF TGTGCCTGGAGTAAGGCGGGGGGGTTTGGCACAGATACGCAGTATTTT
NA TRBD1 TRBJ1-1 TRBV29-1 CSVPGQGWTEAFF TGCAGCGTTCCGGGACAGGGGTGGACTGAAGCTTTCTTT
NA NA TRBJ1-1 TRBV4-3 CASSQFGNTEAFF TGCGCCAGCAGCCAATTTGGGAACACTGAAGCTTTCTTT
few TRBD1 TRBJ1-2 TRBV2 CASIATGVILYGYTF TGTGCCAGCATTGCTACAGGGGTTATCTTGTATGGCTACACCTTC
NA NA TRBJ2-2 TRBV30 CAWSVRSGETGELFF TGTGCCTGGAGTGTTAGGTCAGGGGAGACCGGGGAGCTGTTTTTT
NA NA TRBJ2-6 TRBV2 CASSERPGHLTHSGANVLTF TGTGCCAGCAGTGAAAGACCGGGACACCTAACCCACTCTGGGGCCAACGTCCTGACTTTC
NA TRBD1 TRBJ2-3 TRBV5-6 CASSMGQPTDTQYF TGTGCCAGCAGCATGGGACAGCCTACAGATACGCAGTATTTT
NA NA TRBJ1-4 TRBV4-2 CASSQGGVGEKLFF TGTGCCAGCAGCCAGGGAGGGGTCGGCGAAAAACTGTTTTTT
NA NA TRBJ1-2 TRBV6-6 CASSSGGAHGYTF TGTGCCAGCAGCAGCGGGGGGGCACATGGCTACACCTTC
NA NA TRBJ1-1 TRBV19 CASRFGHNTEAFF TGTGCCAGTAGATTCGGGCACAACACTGAAGCTTTCTTT
NA NA TRBJ2-5 TRBV4-2 CASSQPTEKETQYF TGTGCCAGCAGCCAACCGACAGAGAAAGAGACCCAGTACTTC
NA TRBD1 TRBJ1-5 TRBV5-4 CASSRQGAGQPQHF TGTGCCAGCAGCCGACAGGGGGCGGGTCAGCCCCAGCATTTT
few TRBD1 TRBJ1-2 TRBV12-5 CASGKTGGNGYTF TGTGCTAGTGGCAAAACAGGGGGCAATGGCTACACCTTC
NA NA TRBJ1-2 TRBV19 CASSIWGDYGYTF TGTGCCAGTAGTATCTGGGGCGACTATGGCTACACCTTC
NA TRBD1 TRBJ2-7 TRBV5-1 CASSLGQGEYEQYF TGCGCCAGCAGCCTAGGACAGGGGGAATACGAGCAGTACTTC
NA TRBD1 TRBJ1-1 TRBV5-6 CASSSTQGARTEAFF TGTGCCAGCAGCTCGACGCAGGGGGCGAGGACTGAAGCTTTCTTT
NA TRBD1 TRBJ1-6 TRBV11-2 CASSWGTGENSPLHF TGTGCCAGCAGCTGGGGGACAGGGGAAAATTCACCCCTCCACTTT
NA NA TRBJ2-1 TRBV21-1 CASSNGRSSYNEQFF TGTGCCAGCAGCAATGGCCGGTCCTCCTACAATGAGCAGTTCTTC
NA TRBD1 TRBJ1-1 TRBV10-3 CAISLGDRVNTEAFF TGTGCCATCAGCTTAGGGGACAGGGTGAACACTGAAGCTTTCTTT
NA NA TRBJ2-7 TRBV19 CASTTPVGPGVYEQYF TGTGCCAGTACCACCCCGGTAGGGCCAGGGGTCTACGAGCAGTACTTC
NA NA TRBJ1-6 TRBV10-2 CASSERVTNSPLHF TGCGCCAGCAGTGAGCGTGTAACAAATTCACCCCTCCACTTT
few TRBD1 TRBJ2-7 TRBV7-3 CASSLSGTGFYEQYF TGTGCCAGCAGCCTCTCGGGGACAGGATTCTACGAGCAGTACTTC
NA NA TRBJ1-2 TRBV5-4 CASSRQKSGGYTF TGTGCCAGCAGCAGACAGAAAAGCGGTGGCTACACCTTC
NA NA TRBJ2-7 TRBV4-1 CASSQGSPAGIDEQYF TGCGCCAGCAGCCAAGGTTCTCCGGCGGGGATAGACGAGCAGTACTTC
few TRBD1 TRBJ1-1 TRBV7-9 CASSLEKGAQGTEAFF TGTGCCAGCAGCTTAGAGAAGGGGGCTCAGGGTACTGAAGCTTTCTTT
once NA TRBJ2-2 TRBV5-1 CASSLSVSSGAGELFF TGCGCCAGCAGCTTGTCTGTTTCTTCGGGAGCCGGGGAGCTGTTTTTT
NA TRBD1 TRBJ1-1 TRBV19 CASSIGAGGETEAFF TGTGCCAGTAGTATAGGGGCAGGGGGCGAGACTGAAGCTTTCTTT
NA TRBD2 TRBJ2-3 TRBV19 CASSITLSGASQTQYF TGTGCCAGTAGTATAACCCTTAGCGGGGCCTCGCAAACGCAGTATTTT
NA TRBD1 TRBJ2-7 TRBV4-3 CASSQDTTGGTEQYF TGCGCCAGCAGCCAAGATACAACAGGGGGCACAGAGCAGTACTTC
NA NA TRBJ1-5 TRBV6-7 CASGGGWWQPQHF TGTGCCAGCGGAGGGGGTTGGTGGCAGCCCCAGCATTTT
NA NA TRBJ2-5 TRBV2 CASIRDHRNTQYF TGTGCCAGCATCCGGGACCATAGGAATACCCAGTACTTC
NA TRBD1 TRBJ1-1 TRBV6-5 CASSSPGQGAVEAFF TGTGCCAGCAGCTCGCCGGGACAGGGGGCTGTTGAAGCTTTCTTT